The clone carrying this TCR beta chain was seen just once. What it binds is not known. Sequencing used immunoSEQ multiplex PCR; TCRdb keeps in-frame clones, though not all of them. Of tens of thousands of clones listed, less than 80% are singletons. Within the ViraFEST assay, antigen-specific CD4+ T cells underwent expansion with viral peptide pools prior to sequencing. Investigators separated out CD4+ T cells once around nine days of culture had passed. BNT162b2 vaccine or mRNA-1273 vaccine was given to participants in two doses. Approximately 2.1 million PBMC were placed in each well, which was supplemented with 10 IU/ml IL-2 and approximately 9.2 ug/ml peptides. This sample was taken from a study of vaccination effects on CD4 cells after COVID-19. The germline V and J ends were trimmed by 0 bases and 7 bases, with 7 bases remaining between them. CDR3 length equals 13 residues. Per the germline V gene, CDR1 is SGDLS and CDR2 is YYNGEE.

Sequences were derived from CD4+ T cells from PBMCs cultured with HCoV-229E spike peptides, sampled after COVID-19 vaccination. The clonotype originates from a human donor who received a COVID-19 vaccine. This chain links TRBV9 with TRBJ2-2; D perhaps matches TRBD1 (5 bases). The CDR3 DNA is TGTGCCAGCAGCGTAGAGGGGTACGGGGAGCTGTTTTTT. Its protein product is CASSVEGYGELFF.